These T cell receptor beta chains were read from a single sample in a study of human T cells and chemical hapten exposure. TCRdb processed the RACE reads anew with MiXCR; each CDR3 protein has one entry. The repertoire holds more than 300,000 distinct CDR3 sequences, roughly 4.6% seen once, with 2% to 3% in the top ten. Sequences were derived from whole blood, sampled in connection with sensitization to the hapten diphenylcyclopropenone (DPC). The receptors were gathered from a woman between 45 and 60 years old with alopecia areata. Some clones in this sample may be carry-over from other donors' samples. Both conserved end residues are part of each CDR3. A D gene is named only where the DNA matches it firmly. Only some rows state a clone size, as once, few, many or a class for expanded clones.

-,TRBJ1-1,-,TRBV3-1,TGTGCCAGCAGCCACAGAGAGGGAGAACTGGTATTT,CASSHREGELVF
many,TRBJ1-1,-,TRBV5-1,TGCGCCAGCGGAACAGGGTCGGGCACTGAAGCTTTCTTT,CASGTGSGTEAFF
few,TRBJ1-4,TRBD1,TRBV4-1,TGCGCCAGCAGCTGGGACAGGGGGTTCACTAATGAAAAACTGTTTTTT,CASSWDRGFTNEKLFF
few,TRBJ1-2,TRBD1,TRBV28,TGTGCCAGCACCTTACAGGGGGGCGCTGGCTACACCTTC,CASTLQGGAGYTF
many,TRBJ1-6,-,TRBV7-9,TGTGCCAGCAGCTTAACAATTAATAATTCACCCCTCCACTTT,CASSLTINNSPLHF
few,TRBJ2-3,TRBD2,TRBV5-1,TGCGCCAGCAGCTTGGATGCGGGAGGAGGAGATACGCAGTATTTT,CASSLDAGGGDTQYF
-,TRBJ2-7,-,TRBV28,TGTGCCAGCAGATACGGGGGTAGGGGCGAGCAGTACTTC,CASRYGGRGEQYF
few,TRBJ2-5,TRBD2,TRBV6-5,TGTGCCAGCAGTTACTCAGCGGGGGGGCCGGAGACCCAGTACTTC,CASSYSAGGPETQYF
many,TRBJ2-7,-,TRBV11-2,TGTGCCAGCAGCTCTTCCGGTGTGAGGGAGCAGTACTTC,CASSSSGVREQYF
many,TRBJ2-1,TRBD2,TRBV29-1,TGCAGTCATGCTAGCGGGAGTGGTAATGAGCAGTTCTTC,CSHASGSGNEQFF
few,TRBJ2-7,-,TRBV20-1,TGCACTTGGGGTGCCTACGAGCAGTACTTC,CTWGAYEQYF
many,TRBJ1-2,-,TRBV20-1,TGCAGTGCTAGAGCAAGAGTTGGCTACACCTTC,CSARARVGYTF
many,TRBJ1-2,-,TRBV5-1,TGCGCCAGCAGCCCTACTGGGCAGAACTATGGCTACACCTTC,CASSPTGQNYGYTF
many,TRBJ1-6,-,TRBV5-1,TGCGCCAGCAGCTCGACCGGGGAAAAGGCCCTCCACTTT,CASSSTGEKALHF
many,TRBJ2-5,-,TRBV29-1,TGCAGCGTTGCGGTACGGAATCAAGAGACCCAGTACTTC,CSVAVRNQETQYF
many,TRBJ1-2,TRBD1,TRBV20-1,TGCAGTGCTAGAGTTCCAGGGGGTCCGCCGGGCTATGGCTACACCTTC,CSARVPGGPPGYGYTF
many,TRBJ2-7,-,TRBV19,TGTGCCAGTAGTATAGGGGCAGGGATTGCCTACGAGCAGTACTTC,CASSIGAGIAYEQYF
few,TRBJ1-5,-,TRBV6-4,TGTGCCAGCCCATCTGAAACAGTCAATCAGCCCCAGCATTTT,CASPSETVNQPQHF
few,TRBJ1-1,-,TRBV6-5,TGTGCCAGCAGGGGAACAGGGCGAACCACTGAAGCTTTCTTT,CASRGTGRTTEAFF
many,TRBJ2-5,TRBD1,TRBV2,TGTGCCAGCAGCAGACAGGGGACGATGATAGAGACCCAGTACTTC,CASSRQGTMIETQYF
many,TRBJ1-1,-,TRBV25-1,TGTGCCAGCAGTGAACCGGAGGGCGGAACTTCTGAAGCTTTCTTT,CASSEPEGGTSEAFF
few,TRBJ1-5,-,TRBV19,TGTGCCAGTAGTGAAGGAATCCAGCCCCAGCATTTT,CASSEGIQPQHF
many,TRBJ1-1,-,TRBV6-2/TRBV6-3,TGTGCCAGCAGAATGGTATCGAACACTGAAGCTTTCTTT,CASRMVSNTEAFF
-,TRBJ2-7,TRBD2,TRBV28,TGTGCCAGCAGTTTAACAGGGTCCCTAGCGGGACTTGGGGAGCAGTACTTC,CASSLTGSLAGLGEQYF
few,TRBJ1-4,-,TRBV6-5,TGTGCCAGCAGTTACCACGCCCTGGAAAAACTGTTTTTT,CASSYHALEKLFF
many,TRBJ1-2,-,TRBV12-3/TRBV12-4,TGTGCCAGCAGTTTCGGAACCATAAGTGGCTACACCTTC,CASSFGTISGYTF
-,TRBJ2-7,-,TRBV9,TGTGCCAGCAGCGCCATAGCCTCGGGCGAGCAGTACTTC,CASSAIASGEQYF
-,TRBJ2-2,TRBD1,TRBV6-2/TRBV6-3,TGTGCCAGCAGTCCTCATAGACAGGGCACCGGGGAGCTGTTTTTT,CASSPHRQGTGELFF
many,TRBJ2-1,TRBD1,TRBV19,TGTGCCAGTAGTATGGGTGGGACAGGGTACAATGAGCAGTTCTTC,CASSMGGTGYNEQFF
few,TRBJ2-7,-,TRBV30,TGTGCCTGGAGTGTAAATAGCGGACCCTACGAGCAGTACTTC,CAWSVNSGPYEQYF
many,TRBJ2-7,-,TRBV29-1,TGCAGCGCCAGGACAGATCTCTACGAGCAGTACTTC,CSARTDLYEQYF
many,TRBJ2-7,-,TRBV6-1,TGTGCCAGCAGTGAACAGAGTGGCAACGAGCAGTACTTC,CASSEQSGNEQYF
many,TRBJ2-2,-,TRBV11-2,TGTGCCAGCAGTCCTCCGTTGGGCCTGGCCGGGGAGCTGTTTTTT,CASSPPLGLAGELFF
many,TRBJ2-3,TRBD2,TRBV7-2,TGTGCCAGCAGCTTAAGTCTAGCGGGAGGCACAGATACGCAGTATTTT,CASSLSLAGGTDTQYF
many,TRBJ2-7,-,TRBV6-5,TGTGCCAGCAGTTACTCGGAGGGCTCAACCTACGAGCAGTACTTC,CASSYSEGSTYEQYF
-,TRBJ1-3,TRBD1,TRBV7-8,TGTGCCAGCAGCTCGAACGGACAGGGAGGAAACACCATATATTTT,CASSSNGQGGNTIYF
few,TRBJ1-5,-,TRBV6-6,TGTGCCAGCAGTACCGGACAGTCCAATCAGCCCCAGCATTTT,CASSTGQSNQPQHF
many,TRBJ2-2,TRBD2,TRBV20-1,TGCAGTGCTAGAGAGATAGCGGGAGCCGGGGAGCTGTTTTTT,CSAREIAGAGELFF
many,TRBJ2-5,TRBD1,TRBV20-1,TGCAGTGCCCCCTCCTGGCCCACAGGGGGCAGGCAAGAGACCCAGTACTTC,CSAPSWPTGGRQETQYF
many,TRBJ2-5,TRBD1,TRBV30,TGTGCCTGGAGTGTAGGGGGCCGAGAGACCCAGTACTTC,CAWSVGGRETQYF
-,TRBJ1-6,-,TRBV6-5,TGTGCCAGCACCTCTACCAGCGCGGGTTATAATTCACCCCTCCACTTT,CASTSTSAGYNSPLHF
many,TRBJ2-1,-,TRBV10-3,TGTGCCATCAGTGAGTCCGGGGGCGCCTACAATGAGCAGTTCTTC,CAISESGGAYNEQFF
many,TRBJ2-3,TRBD1,TRBV7-2,TGTGCCAGCAGCTTGGGACAGATGAGGGCAGATACGCAGTATTTT,CASSLGQMRADTQYF
many,TRBJ1-1,TRBD1,TRBV7-2,TGTGCCAGCAGCTTAAAGGGGGCCGACACTGAAGCTTTCTTT,CASSLKGADTEAFF
few,TRBJ2-1,TRBD2,TRBV24-1,TGTGCCACCAGTGGGACTAGCGGCTACAATGAGCAGTTCTTC,CATSGTSGYNEQFF
-,TRBJ1-5,-,TRBV10-3,TGTGCCATCAGTCCACAGGGACTAGGGGATCAGCCCCAGCATTTT,CAISPQGLGDQPQHF
many,TRBJ1-2,-,TRBV10-3,TGTGCCATCAGTGAGGTCGCCCCGGGTGGCTACACCTTC,CAISEVAPGGYTF
-,TRBJ2-3,-,TRBV12-3/TRBV12-4,TGTGCCAGCAGCCGGGACACCTCTTACACAGATACGCAGTATTTT,CASSRDTSYTDTQYF
many,TRBJ2-3,TRBD2,TRBV15,TGTGCCACCAGCAGGGTACTAGCGGACCCAGCATATTTT,CATSRVLADPAYF
few,TRBJ2-7,TRBD2,TRBV27,TGTGCCAGCAGTTTCGGGGCTAGCGGGAATGAGCAGTACTTC,CASSFGASGNEQYF
-,TRBJ1-2,-,TRBV21-1,TGTGCCAGCAGCAAAGCAGGGGGCCGCGCCGGGAGAACCTTC,CASSKAGGRAGRTF